This entry lists 13 T cell receptor beta chains sequenced from one sample in a study of cytomegalovirus exposure and HLA in healthy donors. Use of 60 Vbeta and 13 Jbeta primers characterized the PCR. Libraries were prepared by immunoSEQ multiplex PCR; TCRdb keeps only in-frame clonotypes and omits some of them. The repertoire has 150,000 to 200,000 clones, about 77% of them found once; the top ten carry approximately 5.4%. Material for sequencing was PBMCs. All receptors come from a woman in her 30s in good health and CMV-seropositive.

The chain couples TRBV6-5 to TRBJ2-7; weak D call: TRBD2 (6 bases). Trimming pared 0 bases from V and 0 bases from J, leaving 12 bases between. Germline V gene data show CDR1 as MNHEY and CDR2 as SVGAGI. The CDR3 has 16 residues. In DNA, the CDR3 is TGTGCCAGCAGTTACTCGAACGGACTAAGCTCCTACGAGCAGTACTTC. Its protein is CASSYSNGLSSYEQYF.

This chain connects TRBV5-4 to TRBJ1-5; a weak D match, TRBD1 (5 bases). Germline lookup yields CDR1 SGHNT and CDR2 YYREEE (reference sequence). With 4 bases removed from V and 4 bases from J, the gap between germline ends came to 18 bases. CDR3 length: 16 residues. CDR3 loop: CASSVPGKMGNQPQHF. Here the CDR3 DNA reads TGTGCCAGCAGCGTACCAGGGAAAATGGGGAATCAGCCCCAGCATTTT.

The chain combines TRBV27 with TRBJ2-7, with 10 bases identical to TRBD1. CDR3 length equals 15 residues. The ends lost 2 bases at V and 5 bases at J; junction bases unmatched: 6. Germline loops: CDR1 MNHEY, CDR2 SMNVEV (reference sequence). CDR3 coding DNA: TGTGCCAGCAGTTTAGCGGGACAGGGGATCCACGAGCAGTACTTC. Protein product: CASSLAGQGIHEQYF.

The J gene is TRBJ2-7, the V gene TRBV6-1; TRBD2 agrees at 9 bases. The junction had 12 bases not matched to a gene; V was cut back by 4 bases and J by 2 bases. This CDR3 contains 17 residues. Per the germline V gene, CDR1 is MNHNS and CDR2 is SASEGT. The CDR3 spells CASSGRERGAFTYEQYF. As DNA, the CDR3 is TGTGCCAGCAGTGGCCGGGAGCGGGGGGCCTTTACCTACGAGCAGTACTTC.

The gene calls are TRBV7-8 and TRBJ2-1; TRBD2 agrees at 10 bases. With V trimmed by 2 bases and J by 5 bases, 6 bases remained unmatched. Per germline, CDR1 SGHVS and CDR2 FQNEAQ. The length of the CDR3 is 16 residues. The CDR3 bases are TGTGCCAGCAGCTTATCGAGACTAGCGGGCCACAATGAGCAGTTCTTC. This sequence encodes CASSLSRLAGHNEQFF.

The chain recombines TRBV4-2 with TRBJ2-2; D may be TRBD2 (6 bases). Trimming cost V 4 bases and J 0 bases, with 15 bases left between them. CDR1 LGHNA and CDR2 YNFKEQ come from the germline V gene. The CDR3 contains 17 residues. CDR3 in DNA: TGTGCCAGCAGCCCGGGAGCCCCAGGGCCGAACACCGGGGAGCTGTTTTTT. Protein product: CASSPGAPGPNTGELFF.

The chain has TRBV11-1 and TRBJ2-3; 7 nucleotides line up with TRBD1. CDR3 length equals 18 residues. V shed 4 bases and J 0 bases; nucleotides not matched to a gene: 13. In germline, CDR1 is SGHAT, CDR2 FQDESV (reference sequence). The CDR3 here is CASSSGTEISSSTDTQYF. CDR3 in DNA: TGTGCCAGCAGCTCCGGGACAGAGATCTCCTCTAGCACAGATACGCAGTATTTT. The entire variable domain, with the rest obtained from reference TRBV11-1 and TRBJ2-3, is as follows: EAEVAQSPRYKITEKSQAVAFWCDPISGHATLYWYRQILGQGPELLVQFQDESVVDDSQLPKDRFSAERLKGVDSTLKIQPAELGDSAMYLCASSSGTEISSSTDTQYFGPGTRLTVL.

V and J are TRBV25-1 and TRBJ2-2; a weak D match, TRBD2 (6 bases). CDR3 size: 12 residues. Germline CDR1 MGHDK, CDR2 SYGVNS. Trimming took off 6 bases at V and 6 bases at J, with 8 bases between the two ends. CDR3 nucleotides: TGTGCCAGCAGCGGGGGTCCCGGGGAGCTGTTTTTT. This translates into CASSGGPGELFF.

In this sample, this clone turned up a few times. This chain uses TRBV2 with TRBJ2-1, with D perhaps matching TRBD2 (6 bases). Germline CDR1 SNHLY, CDR2 FYNNEI. The CDR3 sequence is 14 residues long. V was pared by 6 bases and J by 6 bases, with 15 bases between. The CDR3 DNA reads as TGTGCCAGCAGGCATGGAGGGACCTCCAATGAGCAGTTCTTC. Amino acid sequence: CASRHGGTSNEQFF.

There are a few counts of this clone. The CDR3 region is CASSLTDSRLRETQYF. CDR3 DNA: TGTGCCAGCAGCTTAACCGACAGCCGCCTCCGGGAGACCCAGTACTTC. This sequence joins TRBV7-8 and TRBJ2-5, with a tentative D call TRBD1 (5 bases). The length of the CDR3 is 16 residues. Germline assignment: CDR1 SGHVS and CDR2 FQNEAQ. V was pared by 2 bases and J by 5 bases, with 18 bases between.

The rearrangement joins TRBV19 to TRBJ2-1; 10 bases are a match to TRBD1. V gave up 7 bases and J gave up 6 bases; unmatched junction bases: 6. CDR1 is LNHDA and CDR2 is SQIVND in the germline V gene (reference sequence). CDR3 length equals 14 residues. The CDR3 sequence is CASNTGQGINEQFF. In nucleotides, the CDR3 is TGTGCCAGTAATACGGGACAGGGGATCAATGAGCAGTTCTTC. The variable domain in full, with the rest retrieved from reference TRBV19 and TRBJ2-1, is DGGITQSPKYLFRKEGQNVTLSCEQNLNHDAMYWYRQDPGQGLRLIYYSQIVNDFQKGDIAEGYSVSREKKESFPLTVTSAQKNPTAFYLCASNTGQGINEQFFGPGTRLTVL.

A single count supports this clone. This chain connects TRBV5-1 to TRBJ2-5; D not certain. The V gene's germline CDR1 is SGHRS and CDR2 YFSETQ. The ends were cut back, 5 bases at V and 5 bases at J, with 19 bases in the middle. This CDR3 comprises 15 residues. CDR3 sequence: CASRLQPLGMETQYF. The CDR3 DNA reads as TGCGCCAGCAGACTCCAACCCCTTGGTATGGAGACCCAGTACTTC.

The CDR3 spells CASSPDRSYGYTF. In nucleotides, the CDR3 is TGTGCCAGCAGCCCTGACAGAAGCTATGGCTACACCTTC. This chain joins TRBV6-6 and TRBJ1-2; D perhaps matches TRBD1 (5 bases). The germline gives CDR1 MNHNY, CDR2 SVGAGI (reference sequence). This CDR3 comprises 13 residues. Trimming took 6 bases from V and 4 from J, leaving 12 bases between them.